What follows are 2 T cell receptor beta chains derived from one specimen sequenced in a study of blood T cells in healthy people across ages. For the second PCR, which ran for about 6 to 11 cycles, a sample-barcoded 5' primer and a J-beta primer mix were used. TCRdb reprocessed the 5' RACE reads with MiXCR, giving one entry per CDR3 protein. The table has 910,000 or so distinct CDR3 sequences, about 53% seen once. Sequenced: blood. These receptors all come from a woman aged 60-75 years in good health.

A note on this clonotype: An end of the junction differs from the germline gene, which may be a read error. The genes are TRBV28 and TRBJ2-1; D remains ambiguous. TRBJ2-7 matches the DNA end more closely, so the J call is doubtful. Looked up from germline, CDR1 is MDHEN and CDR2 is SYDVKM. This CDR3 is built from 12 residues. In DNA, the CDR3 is TGTGCCAGTAGTTGGACGGAATACGAGCAGTACTTC. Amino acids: CASSWTEYEQYF.

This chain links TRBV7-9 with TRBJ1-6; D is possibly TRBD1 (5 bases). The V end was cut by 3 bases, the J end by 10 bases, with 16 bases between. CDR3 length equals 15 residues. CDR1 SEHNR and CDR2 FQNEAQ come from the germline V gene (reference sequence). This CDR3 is CASSFGTGFLSPLHF. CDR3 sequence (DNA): TGTGCCAGCAGCTTCGGTACAGGTTTTCTCTCACCCCTCCACTTT.